This TCR beta chain was sequenced for a study of somatic mutations in cytotoxic T cells in rheumatoid arthritis. Study observations and caveats: About an eighth of the roughly 60 patients had a largest CD8+ clone above 20% of CD8+ cells. The study found no significant difference in CD8+ T-cell clonality between rheumatoid arthritis patients and age-matched healthy controls. What antigens the expanded CD8+ clones targeted remained unknown.

As regards this clone: Its antigen is as yet unknown.

Germline V gene lookup returns CDR1 SGHKS and CDR2 YYEKEE (reference sequence). This CDR3 is 15 amino acids long. V was shortened by 1 base and J by 4 bases, with 12 bases between the two germline ends. The protocol was immunoSEQ multiplex PCR, while the TCRdb copy is restricted to in-frame clones and leaves out a portion. This sample has 15,000 to 20,000 clones, with roughly 82% found just once. The source material was CD8+ T cells sorted from blood. The V gene is TRBV5-5, the J gene TRBJ1-5, with a possible D match to TRBD1 (5 bases). This TCR came from a woman aged 50 to 60 in good health. The CDR3 DNA follows: TGTGCCAGCAGCTTGTTGCCCGGGGCGAATCAGCCCCAGCATTTT. It translates to CASSLLPGANQPQHF.